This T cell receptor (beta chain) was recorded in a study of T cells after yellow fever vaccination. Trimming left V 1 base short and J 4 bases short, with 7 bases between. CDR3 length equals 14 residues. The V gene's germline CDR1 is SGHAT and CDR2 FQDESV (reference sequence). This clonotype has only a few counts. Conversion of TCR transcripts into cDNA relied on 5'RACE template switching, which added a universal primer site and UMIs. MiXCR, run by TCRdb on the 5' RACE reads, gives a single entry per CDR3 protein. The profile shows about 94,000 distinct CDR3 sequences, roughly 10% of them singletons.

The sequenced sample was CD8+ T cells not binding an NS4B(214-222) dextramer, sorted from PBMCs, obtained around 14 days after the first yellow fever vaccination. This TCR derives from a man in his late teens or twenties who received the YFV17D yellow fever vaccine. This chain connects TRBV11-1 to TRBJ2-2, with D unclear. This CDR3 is CASSLVVRTGELFF. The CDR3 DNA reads TGTGCCAGCAGCTTAGTAGTACGCACCGGGGAGCTGTTTTTT. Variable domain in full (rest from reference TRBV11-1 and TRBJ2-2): EAEVAQSPRYKITEKSQAVAFWCDPISGHATLYWYRQILGQGPELLVQFQDESVVDDSQLPKDRFSAERLKGVDSTLKIQPAELGDSAMYLCASSLVVRTGELFFGEGSRLTVL.